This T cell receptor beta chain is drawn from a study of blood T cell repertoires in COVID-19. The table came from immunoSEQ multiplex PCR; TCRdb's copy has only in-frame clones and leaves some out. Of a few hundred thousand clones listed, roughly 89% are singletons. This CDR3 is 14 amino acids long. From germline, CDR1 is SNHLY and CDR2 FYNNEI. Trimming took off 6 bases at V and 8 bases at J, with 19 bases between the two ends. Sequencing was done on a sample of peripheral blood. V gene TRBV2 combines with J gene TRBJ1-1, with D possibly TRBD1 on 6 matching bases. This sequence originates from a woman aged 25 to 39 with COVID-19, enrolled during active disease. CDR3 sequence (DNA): TGTGCCAGCAGGTGGCAGGGGAGTTTCTCAGAAGCTTTCTTT. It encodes CASRWQGSFSEAFF.